This passage covers 23 T cell receptor beta chains from one sample sequenced in a study of regulatory T cells in long-lasting Graves disease. Described time point: persistent/refractory GD, antithyroid drugs over 5 years with positive TRAb. RNA extracted from PBMCs served as the sequencing template. Library construction for TCR beta used iRepertoire HTBI primers and Arm-PCR of CDR3 regions. TCRdb reanalysed the multiplex PCR reads using MiXCR and keeps one entry per CDR3 protein. The data contain more than 300,000 distinct CDR3 sequences, around 23% of them seen just once; the ten biggest clones take up roughly a quarter. The input for sequencing was peripheral blood mononuclear cells (PBMCs), taken when the disease was refractory, from a patient treated with antithyroid drugs. Source of these receptors: a woman aged 35 to 49 with Graves disease.

This clonotype was recorded many times. CDR3 sequence reads: CASREGYSNQPQHF. The CDR3 DNA follows: TGTGCCAGCAGAGAGGGGTATAGCAATCAGCCCCAGCATTTT. This chain links TRBV2 with TRBJ1-5; a possible D gene is TRBD1 (5 bases). The V end was cut by 6 bases, the J end by 0 bases, with 9 bases between. The V gene's germline CDR1 is SNHLY and CDR2 FYNNEI. The CDR3 runs 14 residues.

The table lists this clonotype with many counts. The V gene is TRBV20-1, the J gene TRBJ1-5; no clear D. The germline V gene encodes CDR1 DFQATT and CDR2 SNEGSKA (reference sequence). This CDR3 has 15 amino acids. V was clipped by 6 bases and J by 0 bases, with 15 bases between them. The CDR3 protein is CSAKAMRDSNQPQHF. CDR3 nucleotides: TGCAGTGCCAAAGCGATGCGGGATAGCAATCAGCCCCAGCATTTT.

There are many counts of this clonotype. CDR3 residues: CASSSIRQRYTGELFF. The DNA of the CDR3 is TGTGCCAGCAGCTCCATCCGACAAAGGTACACCGGGGAGCTGTTTTTT. The gene calls are TRBV11-2 and TRBJ2-2, with D uncertain. Germline lookup yields CDR1 SGHAT and CDR2 FQNNGV. The V gene lost 4 bases and the J gene lost 3 bases, with 15 bases spanning the gap. The CDR3 sequence is 16 residues long.

In this sample, this clonotype turned up a few times. The rearrangement uses TRBV28 and TRBJ2-3; D gene ambiguous. CDR3 length: 13 residues. In germline, CDR1 is MDHEN, CDR2 SYDVKM. V shed 6 bases and J shed 8 bases, with 15 bases lying between them. CDR3 in DNA: TGTGCCAGCAGCCAAAGGTGGCACGCTACGCAGTATTTT. Protein sequence: CASSQRWHATQYF.

This clonotype was observed at least ten times. The rearrangement uses TRBV24-1 and TRBJ1-3; D is unresolved. The CDR3 is made up of 15 amino acids. The germline V and J ends were trimmed by 4 bases and 0 bases, with 9 bases remaining between them. The germline V gene has CDR1 KGHDR and CDR2 SFDVKD. The CDR3 spells CATSDPKTSGNTIYF. As DNA, the CDR3 is TGTGCCACCAGTGACCCGAAAACCTCTGGAAACACCATATATTTT.

This chain connects TRBV27 to TRBJ2-1, with 11 bases aligning to TRBD2. The CDR3 contains 17 residues. Germline CDR1 is MNHEY and CDR2 is SMNVEV (reference sequence). The ends lost 2 bases at V and 4 bases at J; junction bases unmatched: 7. The CDR3 sequence: CASSLQLAGAVYNEQFF. The CDR3 DNA sequence: TGTGCCAGCAGTTTACAACTAGCGGGAGCGGTATACAATGAGCAGTTCTTC.

This clonotype was seen repeatedly, ten times or more. The chain joins TRBV2 to TRBJ2-7; no reliable D call. Trimming took off 7 bases at V and 3 bases at J, with 13 bases between the two ends. CDR1 is SNHLY and CDR2 is FYNNEI in the germline V gene. The CDR3 consists of 13 residues. CDR3 DNA sequence: TGTGCCAGCAAGAGACGGTGGGACTACGAGCAGTACTTC. Amino acids: CASKRRWDYEQYF.

The chain joins TRBV28 to TRBJ2-2; TRBD1 matches 9 bases. Germline-derived CDR1 and CDR2 are MDHEN and SYDVKM. Trimming took 6 bases from V and 4 from J; bases not matched to a gene: 6. The CDR3 sequence is 15 residues long. The CDR3 region is CASRPDRGTTGELFF. The DNA of the CDR3 is TGTGCCAGCAGACCCGACAGGGGGACCACCGGGGAGCTGTTTTTT.

As for this clonotype: This sequence may be a read error, since a much larger clone differs from it by one base. This chain links TRBV28 with TRBJ2-7, with TRBD2 as a possible D gene (6 bases). The germline gives CDR1 MDHEN, CDR2 SYDVKM. The length of the CDR3 is 14 residues. CDR3 nucleotides: TGTGCCGGCAGTTTAGGAGGGCCCCTAGGCGAGCAGTACTTC. As protein: CAGSLGGPLGEQYF.

The genes are TRBV18 and TRBJ2-5; D is possibly TRBD1 (5 bases). The ends were cut back, 6 bases at V and 2 bases at J, with 16 bases in the middle. The length of the CDR3 is 15 residues. Germline CDR1 and CDR2: KGHSH and LQKENI. For the CDR3, the DNA is TGTGCCAGCTCCCCTGACAGAGTTTATCAAGAGACCCAGTACTTC. Translated: CASSPDRVYQETQYF.

Ten or more counts support this clonotype. The chain links TRBV16 to TRBJ2-2; no clear D. The germline V and J ends were trimmed by 0 bases and 7 bases, with 3 bases remaining between them. The CDR3 sequence is 12 residues long. CDR1 and CDR2 from the germline V gene are KGHSY and FQNENV. CDR3 sequence reads: CASSQSVGELFF. CDR3 bases: TGTGCCAGCAGCCAATCAGTCGGGGAGCTGTTTTTT.

This clonotype was picked up a small number of times. CDR3 bases: TGCAGTGCTCAACCTTGGACCGGGACTAGCGGGATACAACGCCGGTTCGAGACCCAGTACTTC. Protein product: CSAQPWTGTSGIQRRFETQYF. The chain links TRBV20-1 to TRBJ2-5, with 13 bases fitting TRBD2. Germline V gene data show CDR1 as DFQATT and CDR2 as SNEGSKA (reference sequence). This CDR3 region has 21 residues. The junction had 26 bases not matched to a gene; V was cut back by 5 bases and J by 5 bases.

Many counts were recorded for this clonotype. The chain employs TRBV10-3 and TRBJ1-1; 10 positions match TRBD1. With V trimmed by 4 bases and J by 6 bases, 8 bases remained unmatched. From germline, CDR1 is ENHRY and CDR2 SYGVKD. The CDR3 covers 15 residues. The CDR3 DNA follows: TGTGCCATCAGTGCATCCGGGACAGGGGTGGCTGAAGCTTTCTTT. Protein product: CAISASGTGVAEAFF.

The chain is built from TRBV7-3 and TRBJ1-1; D remains ambiguous. V was clipped by 1 base and J by 7 bases, with 10 bases between them. CDR1 and CDR2 (germline): SGHTA, FQGTGA. This CDR3 has 13 residues. The CDR3 protein is CASSLSVGNEAFF. The CDR3 nucleotides are TGTGCCAGCAGCTTAAGTGTAGGAAATGAAGCTTTCTTT.

This clonotype was counted at least ten times. The rearrangement links TRBV2 to TRBJ1-4; D may be TRBD1 (5 bases). In germline, CDR1 is SNHLY, CDR2 FYNNEI. The CDR3 runs 18 residues. Trimming cost V 7 bases and J 6 bases, with 27 bases left between them. The CDR3 here is CASILNRTRSDGHEKLFF. The CDR3 nucleotides are TGTGCCAGCATCCTAAACAGGACCCGTAGCGATGGGCATGAAAAACTGTTTTTT.

This clonotype was counted many times. The chain couples TRBV2 to TRBJ1-1; a weak D match, TRBD1 (5 bases). The CDR3 is 14 residues long. Germline V gene sequence: CDR1 SNHLY, CDR2 FYNNEI. The V end lost 5 bases, the J end lost 2 bases, and 12 bases lay between the germline ends. This CDR3 reads CASSYPGTNTEAFF. As DNA, the CDR3 is TGTGCCAGCAGTTATCCGGGGACTAACACTGAAGCTTTCTTT. Full variable domain (rest looked up from reference TRBV2 and TRBJ1-1): EPEVTQTPSHQVTQMGQEVILRCVPISNHLYFYWYRQILGQKVEFLVSFYNNEISEKSEIFDDQFSVERPDGSNFTLKIRSTKLEDSAMYFCASSYPGTNTEAFFGQGTRLTVV.

The chain couples TRBV20-1 to TRBJ2-3, with a weak D call TRBD2 (6 bases). The CDR3 has 12 residues. Germline lookup yields CDR1 DFQATT and CDR2 SNEGSKA (reference sequence). V lost 6 bases to trimming and J lost 5 bases, with 12 bases between them. The CDR3 DNA reads as TGCAGTGCCTCGGAGGGTCTAGATACGCAGTATTTT. Amino acid sequence: CSASEGLDTQYF.

This chain uses TRBV19 with TRBJ1-2; no clear D. V gave up 4 bases and J gave up 0 bases, with 9 bases separating them. The length of the CDR3 is 14 residues. The V gene's germline CDR1 is LNHDA and CDR2 SQIVND (reference sequence). In nucleotides, the CDR3 is TGTGCCAGTAGTAAGGGCCCGACTAACTATGGCTACACCTTC. Encoded protein: CASSKGPTNYGYTF.

This clonotype has at least ten counts. This rearrangement joins TRBV7-9 to TRBJ1-2; 8 bases are a match to TRBD1. Looked up from germline, CDR1 is SEHNR and CDR2 is FQNEAQ (reference sequence). The J segment lost 4 bases and the V segment lost 5 bases, leaving 18 bases of the junction unmatched. The CDR3 runs to 18 residues. The CDR3 protein is CASSPTLGPGTGSYGYTF. In DNA, the CDR3 is TGTGCCAGCAGCCCCACTCTAGGCCCTGGGACAGGTTCCTATGGCTACACCTTC.

J is TRBJ2-7 and V is TRBV19, with TRBD2 matching 14 bases. This CDR3 is built from 17 residues. With 4 bases clipped from V and 1 base from J, the junction kept 6 bases outside the gene matches. The germline CDR1 and CDR2 sequences are LNHDA and SQIVND (reference sequence). The CDR3 here is CASSNPGLAGVSYEQYF. CDR3 nucleotide sequence: TGTGCCAGTAGTAATCCGGGACTAGCGGGAGTATCCTACGAGCAGTACTTC.

The chain employs TRBV4-1 and TRBJ1-1; D is ambiguous. V was cut by 3 bases and J by 10 bases, with 24 bases left in between. The CDR3 sequence is 16 residues long. The germline V gene encodes CDR1 MGHRA and CDR2 YSYEKL. This chain's CDR3 is CASSHAPRGEARGAFF. In DNA form, the CDR3 reads TGCGCCAGCAGCCATGCACCGCGAGGAGAGGCCAGAGGAGCTTTCTTT.

The rearrangement uses TRBV25-1 and TRBJ2-7, with a tentative D call TRBD1 (7 bases). Germline assignment: CDR1 MGHDK and CDR2 SYGVNS. Trimming removed 3 bases from V and 3 bases from J, with 15 bases in between. This CDR3 comprises 15 residues. Here the CDR3 reads CASSERGTAYYEQYF. The CDR3 DNA follows: TGTGCCAGCAGTGAGCGCGGGACAGCCTACTACGAGCAGTACTTC.

This clonotype was found once. With a much larger clone just one base away, this may be a read error. The chain combines TRBV7-2 with TRBJ1-5; 7 nucleotides align to TRBD1. CDR1 is SGHTA and CDR2 is FQGNSA in the germline V gene. CDR3 length: 16 amino acids. The CDR3 DNA sequence: TGTGCCAGCAGCTTAGTTCCGGGACAGCTGAATCATCCCCAGCATTTT. This sequence encodes CASSLVPGQLNHPQHF.